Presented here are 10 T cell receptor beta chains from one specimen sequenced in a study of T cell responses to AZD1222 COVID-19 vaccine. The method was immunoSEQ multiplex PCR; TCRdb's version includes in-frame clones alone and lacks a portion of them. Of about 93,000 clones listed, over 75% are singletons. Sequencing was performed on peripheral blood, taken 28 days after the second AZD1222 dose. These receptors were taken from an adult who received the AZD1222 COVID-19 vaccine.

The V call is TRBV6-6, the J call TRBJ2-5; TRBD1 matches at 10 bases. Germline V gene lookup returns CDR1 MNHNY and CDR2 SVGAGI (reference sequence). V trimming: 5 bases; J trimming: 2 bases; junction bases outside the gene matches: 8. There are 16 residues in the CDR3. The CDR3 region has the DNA TGTGCCAGCAGTCGACCCGGGACAGGGGAACAAGAGACCCAGTACTTC. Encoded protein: CASSRPGTGEQETQYF.

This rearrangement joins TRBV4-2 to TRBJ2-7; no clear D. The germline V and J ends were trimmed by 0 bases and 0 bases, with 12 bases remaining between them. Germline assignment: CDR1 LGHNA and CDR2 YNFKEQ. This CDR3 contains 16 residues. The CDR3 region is CASSQDREQPSYEQYF. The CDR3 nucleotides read TGTGCCAGCAGCCAAGATAGGGAACAGCCCTCCTACGAGCAGTACTTC.

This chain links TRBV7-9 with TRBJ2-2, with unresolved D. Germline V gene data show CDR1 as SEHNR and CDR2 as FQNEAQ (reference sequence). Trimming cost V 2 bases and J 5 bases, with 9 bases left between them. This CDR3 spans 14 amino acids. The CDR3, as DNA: TGTGCCAGCAGCTTATCGGGCGTAACCGGGGAGCTGTTTTTT. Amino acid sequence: CASSLSGVTGELFF. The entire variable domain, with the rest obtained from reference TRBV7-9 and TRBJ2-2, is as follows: DTGVSQNPRHKITKRGQNVTFRCDPISEHNRLYWYRQTLGQGPEFLTYFQNEAQLEKSRLLSDRFSAERPKGSFSTLEIQRTEQGDSAMYLCASSLSGVTGELFFGEGSRLTVL.

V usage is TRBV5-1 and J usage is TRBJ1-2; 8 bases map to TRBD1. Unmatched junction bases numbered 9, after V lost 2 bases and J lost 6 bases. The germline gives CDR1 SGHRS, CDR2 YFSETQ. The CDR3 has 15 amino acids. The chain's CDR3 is CASSFLYSGGNGYTF. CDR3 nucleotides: TGCGCCAGCAGCTTCCTCTATTCAGGGGGCAATGGCTACACCTTC.

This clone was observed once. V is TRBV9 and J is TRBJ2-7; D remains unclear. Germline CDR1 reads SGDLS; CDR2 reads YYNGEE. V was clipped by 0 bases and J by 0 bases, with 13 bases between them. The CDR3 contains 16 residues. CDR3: CASSVGPLPGSYEQYF. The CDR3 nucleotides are TGTGCCAGCAGCGTAGGTCCGCTTCCTGGCTCCTACGAGCAGTACTTC.

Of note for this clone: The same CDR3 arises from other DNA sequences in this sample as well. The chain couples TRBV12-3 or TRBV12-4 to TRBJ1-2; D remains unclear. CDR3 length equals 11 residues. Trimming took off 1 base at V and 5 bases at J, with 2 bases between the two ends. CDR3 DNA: TGTGCCAGCAGTTTAGGATATGGCTACACCTTC. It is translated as CASSLGYGYTF.

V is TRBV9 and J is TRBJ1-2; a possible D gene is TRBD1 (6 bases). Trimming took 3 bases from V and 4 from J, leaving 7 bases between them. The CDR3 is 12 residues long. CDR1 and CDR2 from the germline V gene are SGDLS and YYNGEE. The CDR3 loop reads CASSDRVYGYTF. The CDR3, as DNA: TGTGCCAGCAGCGACAGGGTCTATGGCTACACCTTC.

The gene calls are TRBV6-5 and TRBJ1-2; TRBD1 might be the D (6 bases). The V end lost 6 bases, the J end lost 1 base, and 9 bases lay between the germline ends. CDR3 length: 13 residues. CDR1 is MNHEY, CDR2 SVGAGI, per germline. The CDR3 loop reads CASRTDSNYGYTF. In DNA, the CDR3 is TGTGCCAGCAGGACGGACAGTAACTATGGCTACACCTTC.

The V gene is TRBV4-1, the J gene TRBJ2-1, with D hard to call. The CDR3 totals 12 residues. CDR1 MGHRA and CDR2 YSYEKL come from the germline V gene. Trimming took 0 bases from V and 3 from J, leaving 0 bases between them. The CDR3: CASSQDYNEQFF. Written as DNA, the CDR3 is TGCGCCAGCAGCCAAGACTACAATGAGCAGTTCTTC.

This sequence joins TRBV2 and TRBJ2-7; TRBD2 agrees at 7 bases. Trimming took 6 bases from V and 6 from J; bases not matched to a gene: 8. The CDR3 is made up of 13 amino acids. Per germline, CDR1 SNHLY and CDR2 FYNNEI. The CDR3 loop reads CASRGLQTTEQYF. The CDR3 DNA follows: TGTGCCAGCAGGGGACTACAAACGACCGAGCAGTACTTC.